The 29 T cell receptor beta chains given below trace back to one sample, sequenced in a study of Graves' ophthalmopathy and Graves' hyperthyroidism. The study amplified TCR beta CDR3 regions using RNA transcripts. The workflow started with a first-round RT-PCR run with HTBI primers and then moved on to a second-round multiplex PCR. TCRdb reanalysed the multiplex PCR reads using MiXCR and keeps one entry per CDR3 protein. The sample contains 200,000 to 300,000 distinct CDR3 sequences, less than 55% of which appear only once. The sample consisted of peripheral blood. These receptors all come from an adult man with Graves' ophthalmopathy.

The V gene is TRBV20-1, the J gene TRBJ1-4; D gene ambiguous. The V end was cut by 1 base, the J end by 5 bases, with 11 bases between. The germline V gene has CDR1 DFQATT and CDR2 SNEGSKA (reference sequence). This CDR3 has 14 amino acids. The CDR3 sequence: CSARVPGRNEKLFF. In nucleotides, the CDR3 is TGCAGTGCTAGAGTTCCGGGAAGGAATGAAAAACTGTTTTTT.

For the CDR3, the DNA is TGTGCCAGCAGGGCGGGGCAGGTGGAGTACGAGCAGTACTTC. Encoded protein: CASRAGQVEYEQYF. The rearrangement uses TRBV6-5 and TRBJ2-7; D perhaps matches TRBD2 (6 bases). V dropped 6 bases and J dropped 4 bases, with 16 bases sitting between them. This CDR3 contains 14 residues. Germline V gene sequence: CDR1 MNHEY, CDR2 SVGAGI.

This clonotype was seen more than once but under ten times. The V and J genes are TRBV10-3 and TRBJ1-4, with no clear D. V shed 0 bases and J shed 3 bases, with 8 bases lying between them. Germline loops: CDR1 ENHRY, CDR2 SYGVKD. This CDR3 is built from 15 residues. CDR3 sequence (DNA): TGTGCCATCAGTGAGTCGCCAGGCTCTAATGAAAAACTGTTTTTT. This translates into CAISESPGSNEKLFF.

This clonotype appeared a single time. The rearrangement links TRBV12-3 or TRBV12-4 to TRBJ1-2; no firm D call. The CDR3 contains 13 residues. V was cut by 3 bases and J by 5 bases, with 10 bases left in between. The CDR3: CASSFHSDYGYTF. The CDR3 DNA reads TGTGCCAGCAGTTTTCACAGTGATTATGGCTACACCTTC.

V is TRBV7-9 and J is TRBJ1-2, with 10 positions matching TRBD1. The germline V gene has CDR1 SEHNR and CDR2 FQNEAQ (reference sequence). V lost 6 bases, J lost 8 bases, and 6 bases stayed unmatched. This CDR3 has 13 amino acids. CDR3 amino acids: CASRQTGGGGYTF. The DNA of the CDR3 is TGTGCCAGCAGACAGACAGGGGGCGGCGGCTACACCTTC.

This chain uses TRBV20-1 with TRBJ2-7, with 8 bases matching TRBD2. With 3 bases clipped from V and 2 bases from J, the junction kept 15 bases outside the gene matches. The CDR3 covers 17 residues. Germline V lookup: CDR1 DFQATT, CDR2 SNEGSKA (reference sequence). The CDR3 DNA follows: TGCAGTGCTAGGCCCCCCATTTCCAGCGGGGGAGCCTACGAGCAGTACTTC. Translated, it gives CSARPPISSGGAYEQYF.

This clonotype appeared a few times. The chain has TRBV29-1 and TRBJ1-4, with D possibly matching TRBD1 (6 bases). CDR3 length: 12 residues. Germline V gene lookup returns CDR1 SQVTM and CDR2 ANQGSEA. Trimming took 5 bases from V and 5 from J, leaving 9 bases between them. The CDR3 here is CSVLGQNEKLFF. In nucleotides, the CDR3 is TGCAGCGTTCTCGGACAGAATGAAAAACTGTTTTTT.

This clonotype was counted only a few times. Here the CDR3 reads CASSPNLYGYTF. The CDR3, as DNA: TGTGCCAGTAGCCCCAACCTCTATGGCTACACCTTC. V is TRBV19 and J is TRBJ1-2; unclear D gene. The CDR3 totals 12 residues. Germline CDR1 is LNHDA and CDR2 is SQIVND (reference sequence). Trimming took 6 bases from V and 4 from J, leaving 9 bases between them.

The chain couples TRBV5-1 to TRBJ1-5, with 10 bases that match TRBD1. Losses at the gene ends were 0 bases for V and 0 bases for J; bases not matched to a gene: 3. Germline CDR1 SGHRS, CDR2 YFSETQ. The CDR3 length is 17 residues. The CDR3 bases are TGCGCCAGCAGCTTGGCCGGGACAGGGGATAGCAATCAGCCCCAGCATTTT. This sequence encodes CASSLAGTGDSNQPQHF.

The V call is TRBV29-1, the J call TRBJ2-7; no clear D. The CDR3 consists of 13 residues. With 7 bases removed from V and 5 bases from J, the gap between germline ends came to 18 bases. Germline assignment: CDR1 SQVTM and CDR2 ANQGSEA. In DNA, the CDR3 is TGCAGCGCTCGGACCCTTGTCGGTAACGAGCAGTACTTC. Protein sequence: CSARTLVGNEQYF.

The J gene is TRBJ1-4, the V gene TRBV15; 7 bases match TRBD1. CDR1 LNHNV and CDR2 YYDKDF come from the germline V gene (reference sequence). There are 15 residues in the CDR3. V lost 4 bases and J lost 0; bases outside the gene matches: 2. For the CDR3, the DNA is TGTGCCACCAGCAAAGACAGGGCAACTAATGAAAAACTGTTTTTT. Translated, it gives CATSKDRATNEKLFF.

The rearrangement joins TRBV15 to TRBJ2-1; TRBD2 matches 9 bases. V was pared by 1 base and J by 1 base, with 5 bases of the junction left unmatched. CDR1 is LNHNV, CDR2 YYDKDF, per germline (reference sequence). The CDR3 has 17 amino acids. The CDR3 nucleotides read TGTGCCACCAGCAGAGGGGCGGGGGGGCTATCCTACAATGAGCAGTTCTTC. Its protein is CATSRGAGGLSYNEQFF.

This clonotype has just a few counts. The CDR3: CSVEDWAGFTDTQYF. CDR3 in DNA: TGCAGCGTTGAAGATTGGGCAGGTTTCACAGATACGCAGTATTTT. The rearrangement links TRBV29-1 to TRBJ2-3; D uncertain. The V end was cut by 0 bases, the J end by 2 bases, with 12 bases between. CDR1 SQVTM and CDR2 ANQGSEA come from the germline V gene. This CDR3 has 15 residues.

The genes are TRBV20-1 and TRBJ1-4, with TRBD1 matching over 7 bases. V lost 6 bases to trimming and J lost 10 bases; unmatched junction nucleotides: 23. Germline V gives CDR1 DFQATT, CDR2 SNEGSKA (reference sequence). CDR3 length: 17 amino acids. The CDR3 DNA reads as TGCAGTGCAAGGCCCAGAAGACAGGGAATAATGAACGGAAAACTGTTTTTT. Its translation is CSARPRRQGIMNGKLFF.

The chain joins TRBV2 to TRBJ2-5; 8 bases are shared with TRBD1. V shed 4 bases, J shed 3 bases, and the junction held 7 bases outside the gene matches. This CDR3 is 15 amino acids long. Per germline, CDR1 SNHLY and CDR2 FYNNEI. CDR3 loop: CASSAVGTGKETQYF. As DNA, the CDR3 is TGTGCCAGCAGTGCCGTGGGGACAGGCAAAGAGACCCAGTACTTC.

This clonotype has a handful of counts. The V call is TRBV20-1, the J call TRBJ2-5; 8 bases agree with TRBD1. The V gene's germline CDR1 is DFQATT and CDR2 SNEGSKA (reference sequence). The ends lost 1 base at V and 3 bases at J; junction bases unmatched: 13. The CDR3 consists of 17 residues. The CDR3 sequence: CSARVMDREKIKETQYF. The CDR3 DNA follows: TGCAGTGCTAGAGTGATGGACAGGGAGAAGATTAAAGAGACCCAGTACTTC.

This clonotype was counted between two and nine times. In nucleotides, the CDR3 is TGTGCCAGCAGCGCCCAATTACAGGGAGGGACTGAAGCTTTCTTT. Encoded protein: CASSAQLQGGTEAFF. J is TRBJ1-1 and V is TRBV9, with D perhaps matching TRBD1 (6 bases). Germline CDR1 and CDR2: SGDLS and YYNGEE. The length of the CDR3 is 15 residues. Between the trimmed V and J ends, which lost 3 bases and 5 bases, there was a span of 17 bases. Full variable domain (outside the CDR3, taken from reference TRBV9 and TRBJ1-1): DSGVTQTPKHLITATGQRVTLRCSPRSGDLSVYWYQQSLDQGLQFLIQYYNGEERAKGNILERFSAQQFPDLHSELNLSSLELGDSALYFCASSAQLQGGTEAFFGQGTRLTVV.

This clonotype was seen a handful of times. The chain has TRBV20-1 and TRBJ2-7; 8 bases are a match to TRBD1. The CDR3 covers 16 residues. Looked up from germline, CDR1 is DFQATT and CDR2 is SNEGSKA (reference sequence). V lost 0 bases to trimming and J lost 3 bases; unmatched junction nucleotides: 10. CDR3 in amino acids: CSAREETGALGYEQYF. Written as DNA, the CDR3 is TGCAGTGCTAGAGAGGAGACAGGGGCCCTGGGCTACGAGCAGTACTTC.

The table lists this clonotype with a few counts. V gene TRBV20-1 combines with J gene TRBJ1-2, with a weak D call TRBD1 (5 bases). V lost 0 bases and J lost 8, with 19 bases in between. This CDR3 spans 15 amino acids. Per the germline V gene, CDR1 is DFQATT and CDR2 is SNEGSKA (reference sequence). In DNA, the CDR3 is TGCAGTGCTAGAGATGCGGTTGGGGGGGTTGGGGGCTACACCTTC. Residues: CSARDAVGGVGGYTF.

In this sample, this clonotype turned up a few times. The chain is built from TRBV12-3 or TRBV12-4 and TRBJ2-5, with D possibly called TRBD1 or TRBD2 (5 bases each). CDR3 length equals 14 residues. V lost 0 bases and J 5 bases, leaving 10 bases between the germline ends. Here the CDR3 reads CASSLAQRGETQYF. CDR3 sequence (DNA): TGTGCCAGCAGTTTAGCGCAGAGGGGTGAGACCCAGTACTTC.

This clonotype was picked up many times. The rearrangement uses TRBV12-3 or TRBV12-4 and TRBJ1-4; D gene ambiguous. Trimming pared 5 bases from V and 7 bases from J, leaving 8 bases between. The CDR3 is 12 amino acids. As DNA, the CDR3 is TGTGCCAGCAGTCTCAACCTTGAAAAACTGTTTTTT. The encoded protein is CASSLNLEKLFF.

The gene calls are TRBV24-1 and TRBJ2-7; TRBD2 matches at 7 bases. V lost 6 bases, J lost 5 bases, and 9 bases stayed unmatched. The CDR3 has 14 amino acids. The germline gives CDR1 KGHDR, CDR2 SFDVKD. The CDR3 loop is CATSRGEGRDEQYF. CDR3 DNA sequence: TGTGCCACCAGTCGGGGGGAGGGCCGCGACGAGCAGTACTTC.

V usage is TRBV7-7 and J usage is TRBJ2-5; 16 nucleotides line up with TRBD2. Germline trimming cut 5 bases from V and 11 bases from J; bases unmatched to any gene: 14. Germline V gene sequence: CDR1 SSHAT, CDR2 FNYEAQ (reference sequence). The CDR3 has 17 residues. The CDR3 nucleotides are TGTGCCAGCAGCCTGGGACTAGCGGGAGGGGCCCTCTTAGAGCAGTACTTC. Translating gives CASSLGLAGGALLEQYF. Using reference TRBV7-7 and TRBJ2-5 for the parts outside the CDR3, the full variable domain is GAGVSQSPRYKVTKRGQDVTLRCDPISSHATLYWYQQALGQGPEFLTYFNYEAQPDKSGLPSDRFSAERPEGSISTLTIQRTEQRDSAMYRCASSLGLAGGALLEQYFGPGTRLLVL.

Details on this clonotype: The CDR3 end shows no conserved phenylalanine or tryptophan, and so a read error is likely. This chain joins TRBV7-9 and TRBJ1-2; D possibly corresponds to TRBD1 (6 bases). CDR1 is SEHNR and CDR2 is FQNEAQ in the germline V gene (reference sequence). The CDR3 runs to 14 residues. The CDR3 DNA reads as TGTGCCAGCAGCCACCGGGACATCCCATATGACTACACCCTC. Residues: CASSHRDIPYDYTL.

This clonotype came up a few times. The chain has TRBV9 and TRBJ2-7; the D gene could be TRBD1 or TRBD2 (6 bases each). Per the germline V gene, CDR1 is SGDLS and CDR2 is YYNGEE. V shed 4 bases and J shed 5 bases, with 10 bases lying between them. There are 12 residues in the CDR3. The CDR3 is CASSQGRNEQYF. Here the CDR3 DNA reads TGTGCCAGCAGCCAGGGGAGGAACGAGCAGTACTTC.

This chain links TRBV7-9 with TRBJ1-2; D may be TRBD1 (5 bases). The CDR3 covers 15 residues. CDR1 and CDR2 from the germline V gene are SEHNR and FQNEAQ (reference sequence). V lost 4 bases to trimming and J lost 4 bases, with 16 bases between them. CDR3 protein: CASSSRDQESYGYTF. In nucleotides, the CDR3 is TGTGCCAGCAGCTCCCGGGACCAGGAGAGCTATGGCTACACCTTC.

This clonotype showed up many times. This chain joins TRBV24-1 and TRBJ2-7; 10 bases map to TRBD2. The germline V gene encodes CDR1 KGHDR and CDR2 SFDVKD. Trimming cost V 5 bases and J 7 bases; bases outside gene matches: 10. The CDR3 loop spans 15 amino acids. In DNA form, the CDR3 reads TGTGCCACCAGTGTAGCGGGGGGCCTGTTACGTGAGCAGTACTTC. Its translation is CATSVAGGLLREQYF.

There are a few counts of this clonotype. V gene TRBV12-3 or TRBV12-4 combines with J gene TRBJ2-7; TRBD1 matches at 9 bases. This CDR3 has 14 amino acids. Trimming cost V 6 bases and J 2 bases; bases outside gene matches: 5. This CDR3 reads CASSRTGATYEQYF. CDR3 DNA sequence: TGTGCCAGCAGCCGGACAGGGGCCACCTACGAGCAGTACTTC.

The V and J genes are TRBV7-6 and TRBJ2-7; 9 bases are a match to TRBD1. CDR3 length equals 13 residues. The ends lost 5 bases at V and 4 bases at J; junction bases unmatched: 3. Germline V gene lookup returns CDR1 SGHVS and CDR2 FNYEAQ. The CDR3 loop is CASSGTGTYEQYF. CDR3 sequence (DNA): TGTGCCAGCAGCGGGACAGGGACTTACGAGCAGTACTTC.